Shown below are 25 T cell receptor beta chains from a single sample sequenced in a study of response to subunit inactivated influenza vaccine. TCRdb ran MiXCR on the RT-PCR reads and lists one entry per CDR3 protein. The sample includes 650,000 to 800,000 distinct CDR3 sequences, approximately 17% seen only once; the top ten take approximately 10%. Here the sequenced sample was PBMCs from blood, taken approximately 5 days after vaccination. The receptors stem from a man aged 50-60 years who received an inactivated influenza vaccine.

In this sample, this clonotype turned up a few times. The chain recombines TRBV25-1 with TRBJ2-3; 7 nucleotides agree with TRBD2. Germline CDR1 reads MGHDK; CDR2 reads SYGVNS. This CDR3 contains 16 residues. J lost 2 bases, V lost 0 bases, and 5 bases had no gene match. Here the CDR3 DNA reads TGTGCCAGCAGTGAATATGGGACTACTTTCACAGATACGCAGTATTTT. Protein sequence: CASSEYGTTFTDTQYF.

The table lists this clonotype with many counts. The rearrangement joins TRBV12-3 or TRBV12-4 to TRBJ2-6; a possible D gene is TRBD1 (6 bases). V was cut by 5 bases and J by 2 bases, with 10 bases left in between. The CDR3 is made up of 15 amino acids. In DNA form, the CDR3 reads TGTGCCAGCAGTATACAGGGTACTGGGGCCAACGTCCTGACTTTC. This gives the protein CASSIQGTGANVLTF.

In its sample, this clonotype was seen a few times. This rearrangement joins TRBV7-2 to TRBJ2-2; D not resolved. Germline V gene sequence: CDR1 SGHTA, CDR2 FQGNSA. The CDR3 extends over 16 amino acids. The V gene lost 6 bases and the J gene lost 2 bases, with 16 bases spanning the gap. The CDR3 protein is CASRPPWASNTGELFF. The CDR3 DNA reads as TGTGCCAGCAGGCCCCCGTGGGCCTCTAACACCGGGGAGCTGTTTTTT.

This clonotype came up a few times. The chain carries TRBV6-5 and TRBJ1-1; D remains unclear. CDR1 MNHEY and CDR2 SVGAGI come from the germline V gene. V lost 3 bases and J lost 1, with 12 bases in between. This CDR3 comprises 15 residues. CDR3 region: CASSYSPDPNTEAFF. Here the CDR3 DNA reads TGTGCCAGCAGTTATTCTCCTGACCCGAACACTGAAGCTTTCTTT.

V and J are TRBV25-1 and TRBJ2-7; unclear D gene. V shed 7 bases and J shed 5 bases, with 9 bases lying between them. CDR1 is MGHDK, CDR2 SYGVNS, per germline. This CDR3 has 11 amino acids. This chain's CDR3 is CASMVANEQYF. CDR3 in DNA: TGTGCCAGCATGGTAGCTAACGAGCAGTACTTC.

The chain couples TRBV6-2 or TRBV6-3 to TRBJ2-7; TRBD2 matches 7 bases. Germline CDR1 reads MNHEY; CDR2 reads SVGEGT. The V gene end was trimmed by 6 bases and the J gene end by 4 bases; junction bases not matched to a gene: 6. This CDR3 is built from 13 residues. CDR3: CASSRGLVYEQYF. The DNA for the CDR3 is TGTGCCAGCAGCAGAGGACTAGTGTACGAGCAGTACTTC.

This clonotype turned up a few times. The gene calls are TRBV11-2 and TRBJ2-2; D is ambiguous. Between the trimmed V and J ends, which lost 0 bases and 3 bases, there was a span of 5 bases. CDR3 length: 14 amino acids. Germline CDR1 is SGHAT and CDR2 is FQNNGV. For the CDR3, the DNA is TGTGCCAGCAGCTTAGACAAGTACACCGGGGAGCTGTTTTTT. This translates into CASSLDKYTGELFF.

About this clonotype: The junction differs from germline at one of its ends, possibly a read error. The gene calls are TRBV5-5 and TRBJ2-7, with D possibly TRBD2 on 6 matching bases. Germline V gene lookup returns CDR1 SGHKS and CDR2 YYEKEE (reference sequence). The length of the CDR3 is 14 residues. The CDR3 loop is CAISLGGFSYEQYF. The CDR3 nucleotides read TGTGCCATCAGCTTGGGAGGCTTCTCCTACGAGCAGTACTTC.

The V call is TRBV30, the J call TRBJ2-3; maybe TRBD2 (7 bases). The V gene's germline CDR1 is GTSNPN and CDR2 SVGIG (reference sequence). The CDR3 is 14 amino acids. V was clipped by 8 bases and J by 4 bases, with 19 bases between them. The CDR3 here is CAQARGGDADTQYF. CDR3 nucleotide sequence: TGTGCCCAGGCGAGGGGGGGGGACGCAGATACGCAGTATTTT.

This clonotype was detected many times. This CDR3 reads CSARGLAGGLTDTQYF. The CDR3 region has the DNA TGCAGTGCTAGAGGACTAGCGGGGGGACTCACAGATACGCAGTATTTT. The V and J genes are TRBV20-1 and TRBJ2-3; 13 bases match TRBD2. Germline CDR1 is DFQATT and CDR2 is SNEGSKA (reference sequence). Trimming cost V 1 base and J 2 bases; bases outside gene matches: 3. This CDR3 is built from 16 residues.

This clonotype was observed at least ten times. The chain's CDR3 is CSASRAETYEQYF. The CDR3 DNA sequence: TGCAGTGCTAGTCGAGCGGAAACCTACGAGCAGTACTTC. J is TRBJ2-7 and V is TRBV20-1, with a tentative D call TRBD2 (5 bases). Per the germline V gene, CDR1 is DFQATT and CDR2 is SNEGSKA (reference sequence). Between the trimmed V and J ends, which lost 3 bases and 2 bases, there was a span of 11 bases. This CDR3 region has 13 residues.

Ten or more counts support this clonotype. J is TRBJ2-1 and V is TRBV5-1; D perhaps matches TRBD1 (6 bases). The CDR3 has 15 residues. Trimming stripped 4 bases from V and 4 bases from J, with 15 bases between. Germline CDR1 reads SGHRS; CDR2 reads YFSETQ. CDR3 sequence reads: CASSPTQGEYNEQFF. CDR3 nucleotide sequence: TGCGCCAGCAGCCCCACACAGGGCGAATACAATGAGCAGTTCTTC.

The J gene is TRBJ2-7, the V gene TRBV12-3 or TRBV12-4; 9 nucleotides align to TRBD2. The trim removed 7 bases at V and 3 bases at J, leaving 4 bases unmatched. The length of the CDR3 is 13 residues. CDR3 DNA sequence: TGTGCCAGCAAAAGCGGGGGGCTCTACGAGCAGTACTTC. It yields the protein CASKSGGLYEQYF.

J is TRBJ2-5 and V is TRBV12-3 or TRBV12-4, with TRBD1 matching 10 bases. Trimming took 7 bases from V and 5 from J; bases not matched to a gene: 7. This CDR3 has 14 residues. The CDR3 nucleotides read TGTGCCAGCAAATCGACAGGGGGCTCGGAGACCCAGTACTTC. Residues: CASKSTGGSETQYF.

The chain recombines TRBV20-1 with TRBJ2-7; TRBD2 matches at 8 bases. Germline V gene data show CDR1 as DFQATT and CDR2 as SNEGSKA (reference sequence). The junction had 8 bases not matched to a gene; V was cut back by 0 bases and J by 1 base. The CDR3 runs 16 residues. CDR3 protein: CSARDRWRGASYEQYF. The CDR3 DNA reads as TGCAGTGCTAGAGATCGTTGGCGGGGGGCATCCTACGAGCAGTACTTC.

The chain recombines TRBV5-1 with TRBJ2-7; 9 nucleotides agree with TRBD2. V was clipped by 0 bases and J by 1 base; unmatched bases: 5. This CDR3 is built from 16 residues. Germline V gives CDR1 SGHRS, CDR2 YFSETQ. CDR3 DNA sequence: TGCGCCAGCAGCTTGGAGGGTAGCGGGGGTTCCTACGAGCAGTACTTC. It specifies CASSLEGSGGSYEQYF.

The genes are TRBV20-1 and TRBJ2-3, with 10 bases matching TRBD2. The germline V gene has CDR1 DFQATT and CDR2 SNEGSKA (reference sequence). CDR3 size: 13 residues. Trimming took 4 bases from V and 8 from J; bases not matched to a gene: 6. This CDR3 reads CSATLAGDPTQYF. CDR3 nucleotide sequence: TGCAGTGCTACCCTAGCGGGGGACCCTACGCAGTATTTT.

V usage is TRBV12-3 or TRBV12-4 and J usage is TRBJ2-7; 7 bases are a match to TRBD1. V lost 3 bases and J lost 3; bases outside the gene matches: 11. CDR3 length: 16 amino acids. The CDR3 nucleotides read TGTGCCAGCAGTTTTAGGGGACAGTCCCGGGTCTACGAGCAGTACTTC. This encodes CASSFRGQSRVYEQYF.

The V and J genes are TRBV20-1 and TRBJ2-4; 11 bases match TRBD2. V was clipped by 6 bases and J by 3 bases; unmatched bases: 10. The CDR3 runs to 16 residues. The germline V gene encodes CDR1 DFQATT and CDR2 SNEGSKA (reference sequence). CDR3 loop: CSAIKLAGDVKNIQYF. Here the CDR3 DNA reads TGCAGTGCCATTAAACTAGCGGGAGATGTCAAAAACATTCAGTACTTC.

This clonotype occurred many times. The J gene is TRBJ2-7, the V gene TRBV10-3; TRBD2 aligns across 7 bases. The CDR3 extends over 15 amino acids. The germline gives CDR1 ENHRY, CDR2 SYGVKD. With 6 bases clipped from V and 5 bases from J, the junction kept 13 bases outside the gene matches. The CDR3 nucleotides are TGTGCCATCAGCAGGTCGCGGGAGATTATCCACGAGCAGTACTTC. Translation: CAISRSREIIHEQYF.

The genes are TRBV11-2 and TRBJ2-5, with D hard to call. The CDR3 consists of 13 residues. The V end lost 0 bases, the J end lost 6 bases, and 8 bases lay between the germline ends. Germline CDR1 SGHAT, CDR2 FQNNGV. CDR3 region: CASSLDEEQTQYF. Written as DNA, the CDR3 is TGTGCCAGCAGCTTAGATGAGGAGCAGACCCAGTACTTC.

This clonotype occurred many times. The chain is built from TRBV12-3 or TRBV12-4 and TRBJ2-1; no firm D call. The V gene lost 2 bases and the J gene lost 3 bases, with 8 bases spanning the gap. The CDR3 spans 14 residues. The CDR3 DNA sequence: TGTGCCAGCAGTTTAACCCGACTCTACAATGAGCAGTTCTTC. Amino acid sequence: CASSLTRLYNEQFF.

This clonotype appeared a few times. The genes are TRBV6-5 and TRBJ2-1; D gene ambiguous. The CDR3 length is 15 residues. The germline V gene encodes CDR1 MNHEY and CDR2 SVGAGI. Trimming removed 6 bases from V and 6 bases from J, with 18 bases in between. The CDR3 sequence is CASSSLVTLINEQFF. The CDR3 coding sequence is TGTGCCAGCAGCTCCCTAGTAACCTTGATCAATGAGCAGTTCTTC.

At least ten counts were recorded for this clonotype. The chain links TRBV29-1 to TRBJ2-5; D is uncertain. V was cut by 5 bases and J by 0 bases, with 7 bases left in between. This CDR3 has 12 residues. Germline V CDR1 and CDR2: SQVTM, ANQGSEA. The CDR3 DNA follows: TGCAGCGTTTCCCAGGACCAAGAGACCCAGTACTTC. Protein: CSVSQDQETQYF.

V gene TRBV9 combines with J gene TRBJ2-7; D uncertain. Germline CDR1 and CDR2: SGDLS and YYNGEE. Trimming took off 4 bases at V and 2 bases at J, with 7 bases between the two ends. The CDR3 loop spans 12 amino acids. Here the CDR3 DNA reads TGTGCCAGCAGCTCATCCACCTACGAGCAGTACTTC. As protein: CASSSSTYEQYF.